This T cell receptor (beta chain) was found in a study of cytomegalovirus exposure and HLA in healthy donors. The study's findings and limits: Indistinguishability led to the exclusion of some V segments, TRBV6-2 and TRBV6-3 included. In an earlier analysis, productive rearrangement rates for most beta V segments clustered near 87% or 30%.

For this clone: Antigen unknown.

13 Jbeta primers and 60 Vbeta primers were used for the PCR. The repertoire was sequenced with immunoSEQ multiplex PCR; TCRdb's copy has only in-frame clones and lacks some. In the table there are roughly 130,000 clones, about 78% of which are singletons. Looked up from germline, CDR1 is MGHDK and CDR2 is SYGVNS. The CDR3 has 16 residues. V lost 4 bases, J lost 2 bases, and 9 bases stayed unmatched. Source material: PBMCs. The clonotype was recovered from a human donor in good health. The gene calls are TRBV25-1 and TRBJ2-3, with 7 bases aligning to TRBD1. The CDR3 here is CASSGSRGSFTDTQYF. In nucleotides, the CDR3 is TGTGCCAGCAGTGGGAGCAGGGGGAGTTTCACAGATACGCAGTATTTT.